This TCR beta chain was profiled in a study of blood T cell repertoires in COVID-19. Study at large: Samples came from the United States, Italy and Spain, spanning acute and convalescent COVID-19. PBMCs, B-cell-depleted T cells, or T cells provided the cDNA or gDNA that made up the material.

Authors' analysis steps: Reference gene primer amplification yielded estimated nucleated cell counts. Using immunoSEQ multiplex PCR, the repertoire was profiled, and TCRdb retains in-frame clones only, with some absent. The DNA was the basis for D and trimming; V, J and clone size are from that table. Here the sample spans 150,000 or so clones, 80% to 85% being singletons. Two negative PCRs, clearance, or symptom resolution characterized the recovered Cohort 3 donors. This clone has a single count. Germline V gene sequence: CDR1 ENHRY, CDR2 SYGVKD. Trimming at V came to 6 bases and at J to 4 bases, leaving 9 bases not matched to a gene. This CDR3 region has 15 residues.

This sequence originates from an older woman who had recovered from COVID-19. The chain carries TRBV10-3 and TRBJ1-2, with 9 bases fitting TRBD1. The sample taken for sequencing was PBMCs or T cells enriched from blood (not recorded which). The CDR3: CAIREGQGAPYGYTF. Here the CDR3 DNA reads TGTGCCATCAGGGAGGGACAGGGTGCACCCTATGGCTACACCTTC.